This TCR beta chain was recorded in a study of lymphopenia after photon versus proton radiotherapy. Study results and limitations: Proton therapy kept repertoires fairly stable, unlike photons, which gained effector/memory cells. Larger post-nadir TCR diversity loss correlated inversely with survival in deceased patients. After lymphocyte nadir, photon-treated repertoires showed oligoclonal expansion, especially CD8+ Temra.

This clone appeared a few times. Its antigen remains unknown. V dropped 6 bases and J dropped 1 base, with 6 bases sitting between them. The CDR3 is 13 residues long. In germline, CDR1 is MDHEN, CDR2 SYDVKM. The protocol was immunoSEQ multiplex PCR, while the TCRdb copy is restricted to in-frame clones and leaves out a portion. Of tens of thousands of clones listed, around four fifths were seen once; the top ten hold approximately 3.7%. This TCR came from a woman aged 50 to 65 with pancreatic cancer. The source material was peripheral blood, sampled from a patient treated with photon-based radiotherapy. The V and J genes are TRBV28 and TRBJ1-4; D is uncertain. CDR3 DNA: TGTGCCAGCAGGGGTGGAACTAATGAAAAACTGTTTTTT. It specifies CASRGGTNEKLFF.